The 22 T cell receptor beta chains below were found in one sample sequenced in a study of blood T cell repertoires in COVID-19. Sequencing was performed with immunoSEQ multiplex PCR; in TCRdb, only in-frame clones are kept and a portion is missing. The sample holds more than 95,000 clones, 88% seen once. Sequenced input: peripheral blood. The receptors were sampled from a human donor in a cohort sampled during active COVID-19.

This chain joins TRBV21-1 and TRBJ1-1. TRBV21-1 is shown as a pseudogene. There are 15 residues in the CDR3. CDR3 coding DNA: TGTGCCAGCAGCAATGGGTGCGGGGCGGGCACTGAAGCTTTCTTT. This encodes CASSNGCGAGTEAFF.

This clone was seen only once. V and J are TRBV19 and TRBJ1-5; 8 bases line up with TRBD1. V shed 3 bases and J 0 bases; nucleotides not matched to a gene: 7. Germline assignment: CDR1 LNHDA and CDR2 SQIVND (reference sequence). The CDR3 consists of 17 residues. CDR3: CASSIHQGALSNQPQHF. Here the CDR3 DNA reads TGTGCCAGTAGTATCCACCAGGGGGCCCTTAGCAATCAGCCCCAGCATTTT.

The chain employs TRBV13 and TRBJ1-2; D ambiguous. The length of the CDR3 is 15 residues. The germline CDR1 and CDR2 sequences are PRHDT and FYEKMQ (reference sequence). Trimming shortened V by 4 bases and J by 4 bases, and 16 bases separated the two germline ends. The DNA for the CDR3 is TGTGCCAGCAGCTCCCCCACGACAAGACCCTATGGCTACACCTTC. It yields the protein CASSSPTTRPYGYTF.

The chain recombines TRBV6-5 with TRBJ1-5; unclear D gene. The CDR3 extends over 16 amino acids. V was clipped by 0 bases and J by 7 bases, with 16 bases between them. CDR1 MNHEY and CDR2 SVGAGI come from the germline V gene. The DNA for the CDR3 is TGTGCCAGCAGTTACTCAGCGGGATTGGCGGGGCAGCCCCAGCATTTT. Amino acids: CASSYSAGLAGQPQHF.

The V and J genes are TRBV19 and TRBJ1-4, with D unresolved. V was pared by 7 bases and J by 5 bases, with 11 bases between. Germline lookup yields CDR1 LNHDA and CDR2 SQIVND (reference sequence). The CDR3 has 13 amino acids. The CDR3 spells CASISPLNEKLFF. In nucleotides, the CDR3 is TGTGCCAGTATTAGTCCTCTCAATGAAAAACTGTTTTTT.

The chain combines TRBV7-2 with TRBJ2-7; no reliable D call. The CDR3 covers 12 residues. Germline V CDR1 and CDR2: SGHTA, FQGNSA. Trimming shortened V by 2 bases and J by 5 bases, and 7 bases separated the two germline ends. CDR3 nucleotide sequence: TGTGCCAGCAGCTTAACAGACAACGAGCAGTACTTC. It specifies CASSLTDNEQYF. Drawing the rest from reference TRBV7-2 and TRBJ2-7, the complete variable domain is GAGVSQSPSNKVTEKGKDVELRCDPISGHTALYWYRQSLGQGLEFLIYFQGNSAPDKSGLPSDRFSAERTGGSVSTLTIQRTQQEDSAVYLCASSLTDNEQYFGPGTRLTVT.

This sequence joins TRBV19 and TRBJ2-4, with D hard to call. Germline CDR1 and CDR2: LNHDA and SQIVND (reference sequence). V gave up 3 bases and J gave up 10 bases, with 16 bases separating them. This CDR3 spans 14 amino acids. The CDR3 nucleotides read TGTGCCAGTAGTATGCGTGGAATCAAGAGGATTCAGTACTTC. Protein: CASSMRGIKRIQYF. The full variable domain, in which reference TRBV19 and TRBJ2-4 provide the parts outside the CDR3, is DGGITQSPKYLFRKEGQNVTLSCEQNLNHDAMYWYRQDPGQGLRLIYYSQIVNDFQKGDIAEGYSVSREKKESFPLTVTSAQKNPTAFYLCASSMRGIKRIQYFGAGTRLSVL.

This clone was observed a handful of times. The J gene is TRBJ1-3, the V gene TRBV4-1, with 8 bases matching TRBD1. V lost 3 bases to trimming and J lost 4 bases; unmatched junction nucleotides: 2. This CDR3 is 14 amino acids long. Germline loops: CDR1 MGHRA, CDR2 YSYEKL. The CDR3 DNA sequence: TGCGCCAGCAGCCAGACAGGGGTAGGAAACACCATATATTTT. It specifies CASSQTGVGNTIYF.

In DNA form, the CDR3 reads TGTGCCACCAGTGATGGAAGCAGGGCTAGCAATCAGCCCCAGCATTTT. This translates into CATSDGSRASNQPQHF. The V and J genes are TRBV24-1 and TRBJ1-5; perhaps TRBD1 as D (5 bases). V gave up 3 bases and J gave up 0 bases, with 11 bases separating them. This CDR3 has 16 residues. The germline gives CDR1 KGHDR, CDR2 SFDVKD.

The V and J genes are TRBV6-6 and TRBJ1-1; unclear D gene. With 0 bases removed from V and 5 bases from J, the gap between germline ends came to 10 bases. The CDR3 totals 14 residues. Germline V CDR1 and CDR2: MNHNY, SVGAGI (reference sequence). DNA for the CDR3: TGTGCCAGCAGTTACTCGAGACGCGGGACTGAAGCTTTCTTT. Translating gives CASSYSRRGTEAFF.

CDR3 loop: CASSYLGQRGQPQHF. CDR3 nucleotide sequence: TGTGCCAGCAGTTACTTGGGACAGAGAGGTCAGCCCCAGCATTTT. The V and J genes are TRBV6-6 and TRBJ1-5, with 7 bases lining up with TRBD1. The germline gives CDR1 MNHNY, CDR2 SVGAGI (reference sequence). V shed 1 base, J shed 6 bases, and the junction held 6 bases outside the gene matches. CDR3 size: 15 residues.

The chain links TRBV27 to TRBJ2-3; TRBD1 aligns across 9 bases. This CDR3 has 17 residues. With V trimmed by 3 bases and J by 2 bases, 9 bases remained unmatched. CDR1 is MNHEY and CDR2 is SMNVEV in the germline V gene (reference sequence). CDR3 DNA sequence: TGTGCCAGCAGTTTTCCGACCGGGACAGGGCTCACAGATACGCAGTATTTT. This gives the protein CASSFPTGTGLTDTQYF.

The CDR3 region has the DNA TGTGCCAGCTCACCATCAAACACTGAAGCTTTCTTT. It codes for CASSPSNTEAFF. This rearrangement joins TRBV18 to TRBJ1-1; no reliable D call. Germline CDR1 and CDR2: KGHSH and LQKENI. There are 12 residues in the CDR3. Trimming cost V 2 bases and J 2 bases, with 3 bases left between them.

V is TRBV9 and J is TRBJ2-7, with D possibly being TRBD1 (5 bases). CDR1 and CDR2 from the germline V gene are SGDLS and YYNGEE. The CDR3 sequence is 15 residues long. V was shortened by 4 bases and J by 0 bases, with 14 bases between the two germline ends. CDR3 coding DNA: TGTGCCAGCAGCCACGACAGCCGTAGCTCCTACGAGCAGTACTTC. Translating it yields CASSHDSRSSYEQYF.

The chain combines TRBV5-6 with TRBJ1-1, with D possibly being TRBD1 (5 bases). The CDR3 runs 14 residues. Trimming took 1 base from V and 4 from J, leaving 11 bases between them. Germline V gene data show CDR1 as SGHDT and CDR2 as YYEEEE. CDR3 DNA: TGTGCCAGCAGCTTGTACAGCAGGGTCACTGAAGCTTTCTTT. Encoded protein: CASSLYSRVTEAFF.

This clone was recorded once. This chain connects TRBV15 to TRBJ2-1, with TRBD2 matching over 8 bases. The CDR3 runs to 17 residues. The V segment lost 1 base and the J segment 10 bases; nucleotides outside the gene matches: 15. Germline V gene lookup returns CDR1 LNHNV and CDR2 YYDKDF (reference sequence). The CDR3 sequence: CATSRGLAGSPLSEQFF. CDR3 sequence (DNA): TGTGCCACCAGCAGAGGGCTAGCGGGTAGCCCCTTGTCGGAGCAGTTCTTC. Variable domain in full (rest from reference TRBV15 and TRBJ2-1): DAMVIQNPRYQVTQFGKPVTLSCSQTLNHNVMYWYQQKSSQAPKLLFHYYDKDFNNEADTPDNFQSRRPNTSFCFLDIRSPGLGDTAMYLCATSRGLAGSPLSEQFFGPGTRLTVL.

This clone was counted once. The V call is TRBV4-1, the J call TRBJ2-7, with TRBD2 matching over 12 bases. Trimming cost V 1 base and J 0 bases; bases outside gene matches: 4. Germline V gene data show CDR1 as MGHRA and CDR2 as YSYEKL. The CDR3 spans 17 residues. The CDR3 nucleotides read TGCGCCAGCAGCCAAGTACTAGCGGGAGGCTACTCCTACGAGCAGTACTTC. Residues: CASSQVLAGGYSYEQYF.

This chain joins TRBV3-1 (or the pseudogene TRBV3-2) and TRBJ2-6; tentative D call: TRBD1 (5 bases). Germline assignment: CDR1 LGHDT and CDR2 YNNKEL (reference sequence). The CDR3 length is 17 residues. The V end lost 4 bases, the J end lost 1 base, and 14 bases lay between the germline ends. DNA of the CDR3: TGTGCCAGCAGCCTCAACCCAGGGAAATCTGGGGCCAACGTCCTGACTTTC. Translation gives CASSLNPGKSGANVLTF.

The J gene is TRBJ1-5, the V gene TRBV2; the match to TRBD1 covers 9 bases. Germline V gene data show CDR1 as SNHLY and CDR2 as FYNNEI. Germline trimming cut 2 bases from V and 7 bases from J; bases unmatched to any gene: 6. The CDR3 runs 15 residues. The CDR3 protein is CASSEPGQGWQPQHF. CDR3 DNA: TGTGCCAGCAGTGAACCGGGACAGGGATGGCAGCCCCAGCATTTT.

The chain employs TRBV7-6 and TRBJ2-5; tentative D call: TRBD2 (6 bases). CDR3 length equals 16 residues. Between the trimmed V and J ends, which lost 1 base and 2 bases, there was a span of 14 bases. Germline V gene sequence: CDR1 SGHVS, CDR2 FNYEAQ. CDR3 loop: CASSLVTGELQETQYF. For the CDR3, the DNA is TGTGCCAGCAGCTTAGTCACGGGGGAACTACAAGAGACCCAGTACTTC. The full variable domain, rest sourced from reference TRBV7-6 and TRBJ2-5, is GAGVSQSPRYKVTKRGQDVALRCDPISGHVSLYWYRQALGQGPEFLTYFNYEAQQDKSGLPNDRFSAERPEGSISTLTIQRTEQRDSAMYRCASSLVTGELQETQYFGPGTRLLVL.

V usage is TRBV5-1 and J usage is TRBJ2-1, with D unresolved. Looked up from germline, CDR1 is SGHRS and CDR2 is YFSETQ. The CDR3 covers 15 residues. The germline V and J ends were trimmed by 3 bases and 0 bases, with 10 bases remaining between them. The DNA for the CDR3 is TGCGCCAGCAGCTCTCTACAGAGCTCCTACAATGAGCAGTTCTTC. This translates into CASSSLQSSYNEQFF.

This CDR3 reads CASSIGGNNEQFF. The CDR3 nucleotides read TGTGCCAGTAGTATCGGGGGAAACAATGAGCAGTTCTTC. The V and J genes are TRBV19 and TRBJ2-1; TRBD2 might be the D (6 bases). This CDR3 region has 13 residues. V lost 3 bases to trimming and J lost 5 bases, with 8 bases between them. The germline CDR1 and CDR2 sequences are LNHDA and SQIVND (reference sequence).